The 19 T cell receptor beta chains below all came from one sample that was sequenced in a study of T cells in Graves' hyperthyroidism and ophthalmopathy. TCR beta CDR3 sequences were amplified from RNA transcripts. A first-round RT-PCR of the TCR CDR3 used the HTBI primer set. TCRdb re-called the multiplex PCR reads with MiXCR, one entry per CDR3 protein. Of hundreds of thousands of distinct CDR3 sequences in the sample, roughly 20% were seen once. Sample: blood. The receptors derive from a man aged 25 to 40 with Graves' ophthalmopathy.

This clonotype showed up just a few times. The J gene is TRBJ2-7, the V gene TRBV20-1, with 11 bases aligning to TRBD2. With 7 bases clipped from V and 0 bases from J, the junction kept 2 bases outside the gene matches. CDR3 length equals 13 residues. Germline CDR1 DFQATT, CDR2 SNEGSKA (reference sequence). The CDR3 sequence: CSGTSGSSYEQYF. CDR3 DNA: TGCAGTGGGACTAGCGGGTCCTCCTACGAGCAGTACTTC.

Remarks on this clonotype: A much larger clone sits a single nucleotide away, making a read error possible. This chain connects TRBV30 to TRBJ2-1; D may correspond to TRBD1 or TRBD2 (5 bases each). V lost 0 bases and J lost 10, with 13 bases in between. The germline V gene has CDR1 GTSNPN and CDR2 SVGIG (reference sequence). This CDR3 spans 13 amino acids. The CDR3 spells CAWSVPRDAEQFF. The CDR3 coding sequence is TGTGCCTGGAGTGTACCCCGGGACGCCGAGCAGTTCTTC.

Only a few counts were recorded for this clonotype. The chain combines TRBV25-1 with TRBJ1-1; no definite D call. In germline, CDR1 is MGHDK, CDR2 SYGVNS. The CDR3 runs 15 residues. Trimming took off 1 base at V and 1 base at J, with 10 bases between the two ends. CDR3 DNA: TGTGCCAGCAGTGAATCCCTCGGGCGGAACACTGAAGCTTTCTTT. Translated, it gives CASSESLGRNTEAFF.

CDR3 sequence: CASSVGSTGYEQYF. The CDR3 DNA reads TGTGCCAGCAGCGTAGGCTCAACAGGGTACGAGCAGTACTTC. The J gene is TRBJ2-7, the V gene TRBV9; D possibly corresponds to TRBD1 (6 bases). This CDR3 is built from 14 residues. Trimming removed 0 bases from V and 4 bases from J, with 11 bases in between. Germline V CDR1 and CDR2: SGDLS, YYNGEE.

This clonotype has at least ten counts. The rearrangement links TRBV27 to TRBJ2-3, with D unclear. Germline CDR1 and CDR2: MNHEY and SMNVEV (reference sequence). V was shortened by 5 bases and J by 2 bases, with 11 bases between the two germline ends. The CDR3 has 14 residues. The CDR3 reads CASSPSTVTDTQYF. As DNA, the CDR3 is TGTGCCAGCAGTCCCTCGACTGTCACAGATACGCAGTATTTT.

This sequence joins TRBV5-1 and TRBJ2-5; D remains unclear. Germline values: CDR1 SGHRS, CDR2 YFSETQ. The CDR3 contains 11 residues. With 6 bases removed from V and 7 bases from J, the gap between germline ends came to 10 bases. CDR3 in amino acids: CASTTVPTQYF. Written as DNA, the CDR3 is TGCGCCAGCACCACGGTGCCGACCCAGTACTTC.

This clonotype was seen a handful of times. The rearrangement joins TRBV28 to TRBJ1-1; possible D gene TRBD1, 5 bases. CDR3 length equals 15 residues. Trimming stripped 3 bases from V and 10 bases from J, with 21 bases between. Germline V gives CDR1 MDHEN, CDR2 SYDVKM. CDR3 residues: CASSLVVRVGRGAFF. CDR3 nucleotides: TGTGCCAGCAGTTTGGTCGTCAGGGTCGGACGGGGAGCTTTCTTT.

This clonotype has at least ten counts. The chain has TRBV20-1 and TRBJ2-1; the match to TRBD2 covers 8 bases. The CDR3 is made up of 16 amino acids. The ends lost 0 bases at V and 6 bases at J; junction bases unmatched: 10. Germline values: CDR1 DFQATT, CDR2 SNEGSKA (reference sequence). The DNA for the CDR3 is TGCAGTGCTAGAGATCGCCTGGGGCTAGCGGGCAATGAGCAGTTCTTC. It encodes CSARDRLGLAGNEQFF.

The sample holds many counts of this clonotype. The chain uses TRBV5-1 and TRBJ2-7; 9 bases align to TRBD1. V lost 2 bases to trimming and J lost 6 bases; unmatched junction nucleotides: 9. Per the germline V gene, CDR1 is SGHRS and CDR2 is YFSETQ. The CDR3 totals 15 residues. Here the CDR3 DNA reads TGCGCCAGCAGCTTCCTTGGGACAGGGTCTATCGAGCAGTACTTC. Translation: CASSFLGTGSIEQYF.

This clonotype was counted at least ten times. The rearrangement joins TRBV11-2 to TRBJ1-1; D is unclear. V was shortened by 3 bases and J by 5 bases, with 10 bases between the two germline ends. The CDR3 length is 13 residues. In germline, CDR1 is SGHAT, CDR2 FQNNGV. The CDR3 loop is CASSFLRETEAFF. The CDR3, as DNA: TGTGCCAGCAGCTTCCTCCGGGAAACTGAAGCTTTCTTT.

The chain couples TRBV7-9 to TRBJ2-1, with 9 bases aligning to TRBD1. Germline V gene lookup returns CDR1 SEHNR and CDR2 FQNEAQ (reference sequence). The CDR3 spans 15 residues. V shed 4 bases, J shed 6 bases, and the junction held 7 bases outside the gene matches. The DNA for the CDR3 is TGTGCCAGCAGCTCCACCGGGACAGGGTCCAATGAGCAGTTCTTC. Residues: CASSSTGTGSNEQFF.

This clonotype was seen a handful of times. The chain links TRBV28 to TRBJ2-5, with TRBD2 matching over 8 bases. Germline CDR1 and CDR2: MDHEN and SYDVKM. CDR3 length equals 17 residues. The junction had 12 bases not matched to a gene; V was cut back by 5 bases and J by 1 base. The CDR3 nucleotides are TGTGCCAGCAGTCAATCGGCGGCTAGCGGGTTCCAAGAGACCCAGTACTTC. This gives the protein CASSQSAASGFQETQYF.

This chain uses TRBV4-2 with TRBJ2-2, with TRBD2 as a possible D gene (6 bases). V gave up 5 bases and J gave up 4 bases, with 14 bases separating them. The CDR3 sequence is 15 residues long. Germline CDR1 is LGHNA and CDR2 is YNFKEQ. CDR3 coding DNA: TGTGCCAGCAGCTACCGGGACTCAATCACCGGGGAGCTGTTTTTT. Protein: CASSYRDSITGELFF.

There are a few counts of this clonotype. V gene TRBV10-3 combines with J gene TRBJ2-7; unclear D gene. From germline, CDR1 is ENHRY and CDR2 SYGVKD. V lost 0 bases and J 2 bases, leaving 8 bases between the germline ends. The CDR3 sequence is 14 residues long. The CDR3 nucleotides read TGTGCCATCAGTGAGTCAGGCCCGACCTACGAGCAGTACTTC. It is translated as CAISESGPTYEQYF.

In this sample, this clonotype turned up a few times. The chain links TRBV20-1 to TRBJ1-3; D gene unclear. CDR1 is DFQATT, CDR2 SNEGSKA, per germline (reference sequence). CDR3 length equals 12 residues. V was clipped by 0 bases and J by 7 bases, with 7 bases between them. Here the CDR3 reads CSARDIDNTIYF. CDR3 in DNA: TGCAGTGCTAGAGATATAGATAACACCATATATTTT.

The CDR3 sequence is CASSLLVAQAYNSPLHF. The DNA for the CDR3 is TGTGCCAGCAGTTTATTAGTCGCACAGGCGTATAATTCACCCCTCCACTTT. The chain employs TRBV27 and TRBJ1-6; weak D call: TRBD1 (5 bases). The CDR3 runs to 17 residues. In germline, CDR1 is MNHEY, CDR2 SMNVEV (reference sequence). V shed 1 base and J shed 4 bases, with 14 bases lying between them.

The chain links TRBV12-3 or TRBV12-4 to TRBJ1-5; D is perhaps TRBD1 (5 bases). The CDR3 extends over 15 amino acids. Trimming took 2 bases from V and 4 from J, leaving 12 bases between them. The CDR3 loop is CASSLQGQHNQPQHF. The DNA of the CDR3 is TGTGCCAGCAGTTTACAAGGACAACATAATCAGCCCCAGCATTTT.

This chain uses TRBV29-1 with TRBJ2-7; 7 bases match TRBD2. CDR3 length equals 12 residues. Unmatched junction bases numbered 9, after V lost 7 bases and J lost 6 bases. The V gene's germline CDR1 is SQVTM and CDR2 ANQGSEA. The CDR3 region is CSARTRIGEQYF. The CDR3 region has the DNA TGCAGCGCCCGGACTAGGATTGGCGAGCAGTACTTC.

This clonotype was seen a few times. The genes are TRBV30 and TRBJ2-5; D is unresolved. The CDR3 has 11 amino acids. V lost 4 bases and J 5 bases, leaving 8 bases between the germline ends. CDR1 and CDR2 (germline): GTSNPN, SVGIG (reference sequence). This chain's CDR3 is CAWTILETQYF. CDR3 DNA sequence: TGTGCCTGGACTATCTTGGAGACCCAGTACTTC. Filled out from reference TRBV30 and TRBJ2-5, the complete variable domain reads SQTIHQWPATLVQPVGSPLSLECTVEGTSNPNLYWYRQAAGRGLQLLFYSVGIGQISSEVPQNLSASRPQDRQFILSSKKLLLSDSGFYLCAWTILETQYFGPGTRLLVL.